This is a list of T cell receptor beta chains from one sample in a study of T cell responses to AZD1222 COVID-19 vaccine. Sequencing was performed with immunoSEQ multiplex PCR; in TCRdb, only in-frame clones are kept and a portion is missing. In the table there are about 110,000 clones, 89% of which are singletons. The sequenced sample was peripheral blood, obtained on day 0 of AZD1222 vaccination. The receptors were gathered from an adult in good health. The CDR3 runs from the conserved cysteine through the conserved F or W. D genes are given only for firm matches. The size field is filled for only some rows; it gives once, few, many or a size class.

clone size	D gene	V gene	J gene	CDR3 DNA	CDR3 protein
few	.	TRBV19	TRBJ2-1	TGTGCCAGTAGTTCCCAGATGCGCCTTTCCTACAATGAGCAGTTCTTC	CASSSQMRLSYNEQFF
.	.	TRBV7-6	TRBJ2-2	TGTGCCCCTGCCCCGGGATACACCGGGGAGCTGTTTTTT	CAPAPGYTGELFF
.	TRBD1	TRBV6-5	TRBJ1-6	TGTGCCAGCAGGTCGGGCAGGGGGATATCACCCCTCCACTTT	CASRSGRGISPLHF
.	.	TRBV19	TRBJ2-6	TGTGCCAGTATCTACCGTTCGGGGTTGGAAGCCCCATCTGGGGCCAACGTCCTGACTTTC	CASIYRSGLEAPSGANVLTF
.	.	TRBV18	TRBJ1-4	TGTGCCAGCTCACCCTCAGGGAGGGGGGAAAAACTGTTTTTT	CASSPSGRGEKLFF
.	.	TRBV5-6	TRBJ2-3	TGTGCCAGCAGCCTCCCCCCTACAGATACGCAGTATTTT	CASSLPPTDTQYF
.	TRBD1	TRBV3-1/TRBV3-2	TRBJ2-1	TGTGCCAGCAGCCCGAAGGGGGCGGCATACAATGAGCAGTTCTTC	CASSPKGAAYNEQFF
.	.	TRBV6-2/TRBV6-3	TRBJ1-2	TGTGCCAGCAGCCAATCAAGCTTCTATGGCTACACCTTC	CASSQSSFYGYTF
.	.	TRBV28	TRBJ1-1	TGTGCCAGCAGTTCCCCCCCAACAGGGACTGGGAACACTGAAGCTTTCTTT	CASSSPPTGTGNTEAFF
.	TRBD2	TRBV5-1	TRBJ2-7	TGCGCCAGCAGCTTGGGACTAGCGGGAAATCTCTACGAGCAGTACTTC	CASSLGLAGNLYEQYF
.	.	TRBV19	TRBJ1-1	TGTGCCAGTAGTTCTACTTGGGAAGGGGGAACTGAAGCTTTCTTT	CASSSTWEGGTEAFF
.	.	TRBV5-1	TRBJ2-7	TGCGCCAGCAGCTCGAGCGAGGGGGTTGGTATGGACGAGCAGTACTTC	CASSSSEGVGMDEQYF
few	.	TRBV11-2	TRBJ2-5	TGTGCCAGCAGCTCCTTAAGGCTGCAGATCCAAGAGACCCAGTACTTC	CASSSLRLQIQETQYF
.	TRBD1	TRBV5-1	TRBJ1-2	TGCGCCAGCAGCTGGGAGACAGGGAACCCGACTAACTATGGCTACACCTTC	CASSWETGNPTNYGYTF
once	.	TRBV12-5	TRBJ2-5	TGTGCTAGTGGTTTGTCCTTAGCCGGAGAGACCCAGTACTTC	CASGLSLAGETQYF
.	.	TRBV2	TRBJ1-1	TGTGCCAGCAAGAACAGGGACACTGAAGCTTTCTTT	CASKNRDTEAFF
.	.	TRBV6-1	TRBJ2-5	TGTGCCAGCCACCCCGCGGGCAGGCAACAAGAGACCCAGTACTTC	CASHPAGRQQETQYF
.	TRBD1	TRBV28	TRBJ2-5	TGTGCCGGACAGGGAAGGGGGACCCAGTACTTC	CAGQGRGTQYF
.	TRBD2	TRBV5-4	TRBJ2-2	TGTGCCAGCAGCGGTACTAGCGGCCAGAACACCGGGGAGCTGTTTTTT	CASSGTSGQNTGELFF
.	TRBD1	TRBV19	TRBJ2-1	TGTGCCAGTAGTATTGAGGGACAGGGCCGTTGGGAGCAGTTCTTC	CASSIEGQGRWEQFF
.	.	TRBV3-1/TRBV3-2	TRBJ2-2	TGTGCCAGCAGGCGGGACTTTAACACCGGGGAGCTGTTTTTT	CASRRDFNTGELFF
.	.	TRBV30	TRBJ1-5	TGTGCCTGGAGTGAGGGGAGGGTTCCGCAGCCCCAGCATTTT	CAWSEGRVPQPQHF
.	.	TRBV6-2/TRBV6-3	TRBJ2-2	TGTGCCAGCAGTTCCTCGCGGAGCCGGAACACCGGGGAGCTGTTTTTT	CASSSSRSRNTGELFF
few	TRBD1	TRBV30	TRBJ1-5	TGTGCCTGGAGTGGACGGACAGGGCTAAGCAATCAGCCCCAGCATTTT	CAWSGRTGLSNQPQHF
.	.	TRBV7-2	TRBJ2-7	TGTGCCAGCAGCTCTACAGGGGGGGGAGAGCAGTACTTC	CASSSTGGGEQYF
.	.	TRBV12-3/TRBV12-4	TRBJ1-1	TGTGCCAGCAGTTTTCGGGGGCTTGCTGAAGCTTTCTTT	CASSFRGLAEAFF
.	.	TRBV19	TRBJ1-3	TGTGCCAGTAGTACGCCTATTCGGCTGACCTCTGGAAACACCATATATTTT	CASSTPIRLTSGNTIYF
.	TRBD1	TRBV5-8	TRBJ1-4	TGTGCCAGCAGCTTGGCGACAGGGAATGAAAAACTGTTTTTT	CASSLATGNEKLFF
.	.	TRBV5-1	TRBJ2-6	TGCGCCAGTGGCCGGGCCTCTGGGGCCAACGTCCTGACTTTC	CASGRASGANVLTF
.	.	TRBV6-5	TRBJ2-5	TGTGCCAGCAGTTACCCGACAGGGAGGGGCGAGACCCAGTACTTC	CASSYPTGRGETQYF
.	.	TRBV9	TRBJ2-5	TGTGCCAGCAGCGCCGCAGGGGACCCGCGGACCCAGTACTTC	CASSAAGDPRTQYF
.	.	TRBV5-4	TRBJ2-1	TGTGCCAGCAGCTTTAGAGGGGCTGCCTACAATGAGCAGTTCTTC	CASSFRGAAYNEQFF
few	.	TRBV7-9	TRBJ1-4	TGTGCCAGCAGCCCAGGTTGGGAACACATGGCTAATGAAAAACTGTTTTTT	CASSPGWEHMANEKLFF
.	TRBD1	TRBV18	TRBJ1-1	TGTGCCAGCTCGCTACAGGGGGAAGACACTGAAGCTTTCTTT	CASSLQGEDTEAFF
.	.	TRBV5-1	TRBJ1-5	TGCGCCAGCAGACCCGGGACAAACGCTAATCAGCCCCAGCATTTT	CASRPGTNANQPQHF
once	.	TRBV4-1	TRBJ1-6	TGCGCCAGCAGCCAAGATTATAATTCACCCCTCCACTTT	CASSQDYNSPLHF
.	.	TRBV11-2	TRBJ1-1	TGTGCCAGCAGCCCTAGGGGGACCGCAAACTCTGAAGCTTTCTTT	CASSPRGTANSEAFF
once	TRBD1	TRBV5-4	TRBJ1-4	TGTGCCAGCAGCTTAGACAGGGGCCGAGGGGGAAAACTGTTTTTT	CASSLDRGRGGKLFF
.	.	TRBV19	TRBJ1-5	TGTGCCAGTAGTCCGACAGGCAGCAATCAGCCCCAGCATTTT	CASSPTGSNQPQHF
.	.	TRBV7-9	TRBJ2-1	TGTGCCAGCAGCCAGGGCGCAGGGATTAGGGCCAATGAGCAGTTCTTC	CASSQGAGIRANEQFF
.	TRBD1	TRBV5-4	TRBJ1-6	TGTGCCAGCAGCTTGGACAGGGGAAATTCACCCCTCCACTTT	CASSLDRGNSPLHF
.	.	TRBV18	TRBJ1-3	TGTGCCAGCTCACCACCGGTCGGCCCCTCTGGAAACACCATATATTTT	CASSPPVGPSGNTIYF
.	.	TRBV11-2	TRBJ1-2	TGTGCCAGCAGCTTAGATCAGGCGGGGGCGCGTGGCTACACCTTC	CASSLDQAGARGYTF
.	.	TRBV2	TRBJ2-5	TGTGCCAGCATGCGGGATCCCCAAGAGACCCAGTACTTC	CASMRDPQETQYF